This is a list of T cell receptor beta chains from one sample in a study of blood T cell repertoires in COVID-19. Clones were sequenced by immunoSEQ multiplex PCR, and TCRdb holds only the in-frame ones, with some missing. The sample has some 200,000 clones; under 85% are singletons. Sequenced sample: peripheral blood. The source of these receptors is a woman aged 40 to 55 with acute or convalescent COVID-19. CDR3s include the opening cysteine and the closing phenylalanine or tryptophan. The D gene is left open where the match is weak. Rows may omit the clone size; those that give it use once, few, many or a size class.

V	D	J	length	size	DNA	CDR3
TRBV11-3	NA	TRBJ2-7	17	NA	TGTGCCAGCAGCTTAGACGGTTGGGCAGGGGAATCCTACGAGCAGTACTTC	CASSLDGWAGESYEQYF
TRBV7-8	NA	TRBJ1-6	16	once	TGTGCCAGCAGCTTAGGGGGCGTCCGGGAGAATTCACCCCTCCACTTT	CASSLGGVRENSPLHF
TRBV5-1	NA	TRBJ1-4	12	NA	TGCGCCAGCAGCACTACTAATGAAAAACTGTTTTTT	CASSTTNEKLFF
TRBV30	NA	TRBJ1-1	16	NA	TGTGCCTGGAGTGATGTCGGTTTCTTTGTGAACACTGAAGCTTTCTTT	CAWSDVGFFVNTEAFF
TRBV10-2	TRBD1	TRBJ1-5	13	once	TGCGCCAGCAGTGAACAGGGGGGTCAGCCCCAGCATTTT	CASSEQGGQPQHF
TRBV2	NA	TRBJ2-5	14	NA	TGTGCCAGTAACCGGGACTCACGGGGAGAGACCCAGTACTTC	CASNRDSRGETQYF
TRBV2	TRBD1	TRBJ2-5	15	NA	TGTGCCAGCAGTGCCCGACAGGGGACGAGAGAGACCCAGTACTTC	CASSARQGTRETQYF
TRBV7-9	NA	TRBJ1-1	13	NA	TGTGCCAGCAGCCCCCACCCAGGGGCTGAAGCTTTCTTT	CASSPHPGAEAFF
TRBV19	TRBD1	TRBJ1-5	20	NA	TGTGCCAGTAGTATCCGCCGTGCGGGACAGGGGGGCTATAGCAATCAGCCCCAGCATTTT	CASSIRRAGQGGYSNQPQHF
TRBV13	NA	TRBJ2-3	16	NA	TGTGCCAGCAGCTCACCCGGGAGCCCAAGAGTAGATACGCAGTATTTT	CASSSPGSPRVDTQYF
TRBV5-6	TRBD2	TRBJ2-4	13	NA	TGTGCCCGCCGGGGGCGGGGGGCGGACATTCAGTACTTC	CARRGRGADIQYF
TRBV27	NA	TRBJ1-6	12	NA	TGTGCCAGCAGTCCCCCAGGGTCACCCCTCCACTTT	CASSPPGSPLHF
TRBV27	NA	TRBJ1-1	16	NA	TGTGCCAGCACCTCAGGGCAGGGCGTTATGAACACTGAAGCTTTCTTT	CASTSGQGVMNTEAFF
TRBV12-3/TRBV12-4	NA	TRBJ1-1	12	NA	TGTGCCAGCAGGCCCAGTGGAGGTGAAGCTTTCTTT	CASRPSGGEAFF
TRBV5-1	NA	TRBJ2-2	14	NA	TGCGCCAGCAGCTTGGACAGCCCCACCGGGGAGCTGTTTTTT	CASSLDSPTGELFF
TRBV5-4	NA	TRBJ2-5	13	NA	TGTGCCAGCGGCATAGCGGTCCAAGAGACCCAGTACTTC	CASGIAVQETQYF
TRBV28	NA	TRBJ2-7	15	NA	TGTGCCAGCAGTTTATGGAGGGGGGGAACCCACGAGCAGTACTTC	CASSLWRGGTHEQYF
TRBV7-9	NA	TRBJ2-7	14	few	TGTGCCAGCAGGGCTATAGGGGGAAACTACGAGCAGTACTTC	CASRAIGGNYEQYF
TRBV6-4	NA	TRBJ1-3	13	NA	TGTGCCAGCCCCCCAGTCTCTGGAAACACCATATATTTT	CASPPVSGNTIYF
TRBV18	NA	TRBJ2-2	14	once	TGTGCCAGCTCATCAGGGGTGGACACCGGGGAGCTGTTTTTT	CASSSGVDTGELFF
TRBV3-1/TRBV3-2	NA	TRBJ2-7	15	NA	TGTGCCAGCAGCCAAGCCCCCGACACCTCCTACGAGCAGTACTTC	CASSQAPDTSYEQYF
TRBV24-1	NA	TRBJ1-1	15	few	TGTGCCACCAGTGATTCCAGGATAGGGAACACTGAAGCTTTCTTT	CATSDSRIGNTEAFF
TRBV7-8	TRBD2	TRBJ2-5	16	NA	TGTGCCAGCAGCTTAGGAAGACTAGCAGGAGTAGAGACCCAGTACTTC	CASSLGRLAGVETQYF
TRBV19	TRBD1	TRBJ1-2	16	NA	TGTGCCAGTAGTGGGAGACAGGGATCGGCTAACTATGGCTACACCTTC	CASSGRQGSANYGYTF
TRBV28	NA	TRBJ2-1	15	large	TGTGCCAGCAGTTTCGATCTAAGCTCCTACAATGAGCAGTTCTTC	CASSFDLSSYNEQFF
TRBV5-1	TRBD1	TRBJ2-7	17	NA	TGCGCCAGCAGCTTGGCCCGTGGGACAGTCGATATCTACGAGCAGTACTTC	CASSLARGTVDIYEQYF
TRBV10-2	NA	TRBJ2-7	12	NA	TGCGTCGGCAGGTCACCAACCGGCGAGCAGTACTTC	CVGRSPTGEQYF
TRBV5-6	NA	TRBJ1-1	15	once	TGTGCCAGCAGCTTGGCGTCGGTTACGAACACTGAAGCTTTCTTT	CASSLASVTNTEAFF
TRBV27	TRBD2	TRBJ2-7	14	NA	TGTGCCACCTCGCGGCGGGAGGGTCCCTACGAGCAGTACTTC	CATSRREGPYEQYF
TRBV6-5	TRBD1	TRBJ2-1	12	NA	TGTGCCAGCAGAGAGACAGGGCGGGAGCAGTTCTTC	CASRETGREQFF
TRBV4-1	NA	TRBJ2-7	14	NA	TGCGCCAGCAGCCAAGATTGGGGGGACTACGAGCAGTACTTC	CASSQDWGDYEQYF
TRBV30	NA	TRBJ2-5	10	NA	TGTGCCTGGAGGAGGGAGACCCAGTACTTC	CAWRRETQYF
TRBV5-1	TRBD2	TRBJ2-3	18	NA	TGCGCCAGCAGCCGGCAGCTAGCGGGGGGCCCTAGCACAGATACGCAGTATTTT	CASSRQLAGGPSTDTQYF
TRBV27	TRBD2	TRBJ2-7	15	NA	TGTGCCAGCAGAGCAATGACTAGCACGGACTACGAGCAGTACTTC	CASRAMTSTDYEQYF
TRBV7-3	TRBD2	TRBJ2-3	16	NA	TGTGCCAGCAGCTTAACGCCAGCGGGGGGGCGAGATACGCAGTATTTT	CASSLTPAGGRDTQYF
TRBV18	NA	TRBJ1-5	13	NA	TGTGCCAGCTCACCAGGCAGGGATCAGCCCCAGCATTTT	CASSPGRDQPQHF
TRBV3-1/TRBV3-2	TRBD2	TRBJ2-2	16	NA	TGTGCCAGCAGCCGAGCGGGGGGGCCGAACACCGGGGAGCTGTTTTTT	CASSRAGGPNTGELFF
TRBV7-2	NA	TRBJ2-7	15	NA	TGTGCCAGCAGAAGGACCGGACAGACATCCTACGAGCAGTACTTC	CASRRTGQTSYEQYF
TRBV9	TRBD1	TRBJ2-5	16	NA	TGTGCCAGCAGCGTAGGTGAGGGGGCAGGGGGAGAGACCCAGTACTTC	CASSVGEGAGGETQYF
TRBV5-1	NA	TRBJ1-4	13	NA	TGCGCCAGCGGAGTCGGGTCTAATGAAAAACTGTTTTTT	CASGVGSNEKLFF
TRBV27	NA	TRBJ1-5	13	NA	TGTGCCAGCAGTTCCAACGGGGGAGGGCCCCAGCATTTT	CASSSNGGGPQHF
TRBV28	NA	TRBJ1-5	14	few	TGTGCCAGCACTTGGACACATAGCAATCAGCCCCAGCATTTT	CASTWTHSNQPQHF
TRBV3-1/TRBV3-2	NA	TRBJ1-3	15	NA	TGTGCCAGCAGCCTGGGAGGGTCAGGGCTGAACACCATATATTTT	CASSLGGSGLNTIYF
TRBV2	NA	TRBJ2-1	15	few	TGTGCCAGCAGTGAAGCGGTACAGGGCGGTTCTTCGCAGTTCTTC	CASSEAVQGGSSQFF
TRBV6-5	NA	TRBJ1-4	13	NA	TGTGCCAGCAGGGAGGGTACTAATGAAAAACTGTTTTTT	CASREGTNEKLFF
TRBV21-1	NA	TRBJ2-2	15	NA	TGTGCCAGCAGCAAAGATAGGGGAAACACCGGGGAGCTGTTTTTT	CASSKDRGNTGELFF
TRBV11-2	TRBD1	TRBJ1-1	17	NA	TGTGCCAGCAGTGCGCCAACCCGCACAGGGGGCAAGACTGAAGCTTTCTTT	CASSAPTRTGGKTEAFF
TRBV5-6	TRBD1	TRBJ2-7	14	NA	TGTGCCAGCAGCTTGGGACAGGGCTACTACGAGCAGTACTTC	CASSLGQGYYEQYF